Listed here is a single T cell receptor (beta chain). Germline V CDR1 and CDR2: MNHEY, SVGEGT. J was trimmed by 5 bases and V by 2 bases; bases with no gene match: 16. The CDR3 length is 19 residues. Survey-level TCR beta sequencing used the immunoSEQ assay. The method was immunoSEQ multiplex PCR; TCRdb's version includes in-frame clones alone and lacks a portion of them. The table shows 68,000 or so clones, with roughly 95% occurring only once. The sequencing input was PBMCs. The chain is built from TRBV6-2 or TRBV6-3 and TRBJ2-7, with 12 bases identical to TRBD2. The sequence came from a man aged 40-49 years with rheumatoid arthritis. In nucleotides, the CDR3 is TGTGCCAGCAGTTACAACCTCTTGCTCCTAGCGGGAGGGCACCACGAGCAGTACTTC. It specifies CASSYNLLLLAGGHHEQYF.